This T cell receptor (beta chain) appears in the sequencing data of a study of blood T cell repertoires in COVID-19. Study context: Acute-phase and convalescent COVID-19 samples originated in the United States, Italy and Spain. Sources were T cells, B-cell-depleted T cells, or PBMCs; the material itself was cDNA or gDNA.

As handled by the study authors: From reference gene primer amplification, estimates of nucleated cell counts were derived. Profiled with immunoSEQ multiplex PCR; TCRdb holds only in-frame clones, not every one. That table supplies the V and J calls and clone size; D and trimming were determined from the DNA. Among roughly 60,000 clones listed, 65% to 90% were seen once. The receptor's source is a man aged 40-49 years with acute or convalescent COVID-19. Sequencing used peripheral blood.

CDR3 sequence (DNA): TGTGCCAGCAGGATGGGGGGACAGAACCTTTATACGCAGTATTTT. Protein sequence: CASRMGGQNLYTQYF. The chain combines TRBV2 with TRBJ2-3, with D perhaps matching TRBD1 (7 bases). Per the germline V gene, CDR1 is SNHLY and CDR2 is FYNNEI. The CDR3 covers 15 residues. V was trimmed by 6 bases and J by 7 bases, leaving 20 bases between them.